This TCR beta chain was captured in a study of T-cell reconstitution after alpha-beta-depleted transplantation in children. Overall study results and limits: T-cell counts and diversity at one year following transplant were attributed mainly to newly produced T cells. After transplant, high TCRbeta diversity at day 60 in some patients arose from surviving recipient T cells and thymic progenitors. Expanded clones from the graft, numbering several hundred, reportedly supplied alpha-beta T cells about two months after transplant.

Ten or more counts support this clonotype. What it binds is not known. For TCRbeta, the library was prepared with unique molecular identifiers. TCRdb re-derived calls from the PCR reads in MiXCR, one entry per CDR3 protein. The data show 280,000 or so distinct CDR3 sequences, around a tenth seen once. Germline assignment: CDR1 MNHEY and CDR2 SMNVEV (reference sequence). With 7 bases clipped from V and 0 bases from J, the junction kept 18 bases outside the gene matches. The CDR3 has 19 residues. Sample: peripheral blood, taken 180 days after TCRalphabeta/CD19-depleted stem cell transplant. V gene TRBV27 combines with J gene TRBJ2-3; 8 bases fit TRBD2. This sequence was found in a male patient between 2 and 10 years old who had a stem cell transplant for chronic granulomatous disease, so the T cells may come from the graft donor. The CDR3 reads CASNRQVLSGTISTDTQYF. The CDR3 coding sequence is TGTGCCAGCAATCGACAGGTCCTTAGCGGGACGATTAGCACAGATACGCAGTATTTT.